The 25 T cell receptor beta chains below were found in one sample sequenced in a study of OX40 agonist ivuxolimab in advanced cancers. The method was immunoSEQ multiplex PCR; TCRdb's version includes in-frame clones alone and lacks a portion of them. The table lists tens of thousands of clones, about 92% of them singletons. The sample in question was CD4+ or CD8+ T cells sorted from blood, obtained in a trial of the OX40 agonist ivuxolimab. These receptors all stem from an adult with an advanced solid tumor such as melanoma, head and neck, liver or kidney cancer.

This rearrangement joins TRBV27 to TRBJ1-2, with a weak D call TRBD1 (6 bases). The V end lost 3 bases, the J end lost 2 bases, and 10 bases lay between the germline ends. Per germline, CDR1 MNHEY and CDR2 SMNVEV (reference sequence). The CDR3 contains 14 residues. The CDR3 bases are TGTGCCAGCAGTTTGCGGGGGCAGAACTATGGCTACACCTTC. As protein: CASSLRGQNYGYTF.

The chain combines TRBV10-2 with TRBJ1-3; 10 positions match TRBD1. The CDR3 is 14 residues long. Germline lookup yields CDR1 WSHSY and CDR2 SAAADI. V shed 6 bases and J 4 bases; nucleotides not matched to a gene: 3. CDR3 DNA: TGCGCCAGCAGGACAGGGGGCGAAGGAAACACCATATATTTT. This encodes CASRTGGEGNTIYF.

CDR3 region: CASSVFGTAEAFF. The CDR3 nucleotides are TGTGCCAGTAGCGTATTTGGGACAGCTGAAGCTTTCTTT. The chain combines TRBV19 with TRBJ1-1, with 7 bases lining up with TRBD1. This CDR3 has 13 amino acids. J was trimmed by 6 bases and V by 6 bases; bases with no gene match: 7. From germline, CDR1 is LNHDA and CDR2 SQIVND (reference sequence). Full variable domain (missing parts from reference TRBV19 and TRBJ1-1): DGGITQSPKYLFRKEGQNVTLSCEQNLNHDAMYWYRQDPGQGLRLIYYSQIVNDFQKGDIAEGYSVSREKKESFPLTVTSAQKNPTAFYLCASSVFGTAEAFFGQGTRLTVV.

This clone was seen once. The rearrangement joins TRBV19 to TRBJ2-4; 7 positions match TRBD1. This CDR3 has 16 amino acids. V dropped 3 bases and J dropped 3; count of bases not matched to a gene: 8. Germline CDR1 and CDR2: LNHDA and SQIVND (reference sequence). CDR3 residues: CASSIPGGMDKNIQYF. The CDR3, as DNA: TGTGCCAGTAGTATCCCAGGGGGAATGGACAAAAACATTCAGTACTTC.

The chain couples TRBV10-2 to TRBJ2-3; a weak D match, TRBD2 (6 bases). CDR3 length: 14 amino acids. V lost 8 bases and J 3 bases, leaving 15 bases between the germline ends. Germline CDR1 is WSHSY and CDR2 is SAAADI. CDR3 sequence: CASSHQTRTDTQYF. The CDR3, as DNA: TGCGCCAGCTCCCATCAGACTAGAACAGATACGCAGTATTTT.

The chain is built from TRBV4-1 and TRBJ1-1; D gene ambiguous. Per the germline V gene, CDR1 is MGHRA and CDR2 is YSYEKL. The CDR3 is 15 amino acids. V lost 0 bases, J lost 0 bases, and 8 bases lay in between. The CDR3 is CASSQEPFLNTEAFF. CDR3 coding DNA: TGCGCCAGCAGCCAAGAACCGTTTCTGAACACTGAAGCTTTCTTT.

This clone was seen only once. DNA for the CDR3: TGTGCCAGCAGTTTCTCGATCGTAGATACGCAGTATTTT. Translation gives CASSFSIVDTQYF. The chain recombines TRBV27 with TRBJ2-3, with unresolved D. V gave up 3 bases and J gave up 5 bases, with 9 bases separating them. The CDR3 totals 13 residues. Germline V gene sequence: CDR1 MNHEY, CDR2 SMNVEV (reference sequence).

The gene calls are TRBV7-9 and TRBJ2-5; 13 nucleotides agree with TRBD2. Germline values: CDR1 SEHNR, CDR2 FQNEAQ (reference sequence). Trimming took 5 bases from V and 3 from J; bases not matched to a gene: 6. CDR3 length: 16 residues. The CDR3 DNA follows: TGTGCCAGCAGCGGACTAGCGGGAGTTGAGGAAGAGACCCAGTACTTC. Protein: CASSGLAGVEEETQYF.

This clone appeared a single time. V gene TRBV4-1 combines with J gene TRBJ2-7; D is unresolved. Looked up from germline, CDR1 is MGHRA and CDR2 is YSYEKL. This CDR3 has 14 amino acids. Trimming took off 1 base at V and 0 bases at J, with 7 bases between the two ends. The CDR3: CASSQGWPSYEQYF. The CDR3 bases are TGCGCCAGCAGCCAAGGGTGGCCCTCCTACGAGCAGTACTTC.

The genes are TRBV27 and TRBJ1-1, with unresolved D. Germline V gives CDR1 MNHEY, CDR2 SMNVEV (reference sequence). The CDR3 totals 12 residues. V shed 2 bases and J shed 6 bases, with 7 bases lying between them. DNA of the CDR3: TGTGCCAGCAGTTTAGCTGGCTCTGAAGCTTTCTTT. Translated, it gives CASSLAGSEAFF.

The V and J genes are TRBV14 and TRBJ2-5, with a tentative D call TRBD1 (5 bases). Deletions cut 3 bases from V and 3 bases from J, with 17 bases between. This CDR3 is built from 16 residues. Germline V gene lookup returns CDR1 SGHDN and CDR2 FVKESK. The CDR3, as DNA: TGTGCCAGCAGCCAGAATTGGGGCGAAGTCAAAGAGACCCAGTACTTC. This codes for CASSQNWGEVKETQYF.

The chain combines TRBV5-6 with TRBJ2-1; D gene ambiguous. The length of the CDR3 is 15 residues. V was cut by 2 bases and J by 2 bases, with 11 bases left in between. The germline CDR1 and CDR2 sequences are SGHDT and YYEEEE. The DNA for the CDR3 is TGTGCCAGCAGCTTAAATCAGGATACCTACAATGAGCAGTTCTTC. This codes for CASSLNQDTYNEQFF.

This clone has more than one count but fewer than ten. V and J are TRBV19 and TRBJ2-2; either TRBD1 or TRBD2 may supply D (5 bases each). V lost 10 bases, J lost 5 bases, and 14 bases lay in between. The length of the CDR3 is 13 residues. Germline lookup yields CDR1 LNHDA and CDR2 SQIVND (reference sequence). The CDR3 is CAITGTETGELFF. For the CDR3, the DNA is TGTGCCATCACCGGGACGGAGACCGGGGAGCTGTTTTTT.

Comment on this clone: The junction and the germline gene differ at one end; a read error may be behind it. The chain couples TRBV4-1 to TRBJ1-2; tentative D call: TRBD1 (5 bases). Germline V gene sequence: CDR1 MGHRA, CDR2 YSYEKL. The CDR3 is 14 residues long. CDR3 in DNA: TGTGCCAGCAGCCAAGCCGGGGGGACTCATGGCTACACCTTC. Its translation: CASSQAGGTHGYTF.

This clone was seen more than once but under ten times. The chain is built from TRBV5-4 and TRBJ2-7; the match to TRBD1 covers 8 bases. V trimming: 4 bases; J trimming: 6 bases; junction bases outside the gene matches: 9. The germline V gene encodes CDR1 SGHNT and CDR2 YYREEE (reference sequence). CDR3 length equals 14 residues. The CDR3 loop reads CASSPGTGEAEQYV. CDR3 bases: TGTGCCAGCAGCCCGGGGACAGGTGAGGCCGAGCAGTACGTC.

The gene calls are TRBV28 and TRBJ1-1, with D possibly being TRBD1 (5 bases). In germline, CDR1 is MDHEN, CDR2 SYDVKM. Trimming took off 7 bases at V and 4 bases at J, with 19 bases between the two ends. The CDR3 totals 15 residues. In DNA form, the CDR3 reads TGTGCCAGCAATAACCTGGGGCTTAGAATCACTGAAGCTTTCTTT. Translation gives CASNNLGLRITEAFF.

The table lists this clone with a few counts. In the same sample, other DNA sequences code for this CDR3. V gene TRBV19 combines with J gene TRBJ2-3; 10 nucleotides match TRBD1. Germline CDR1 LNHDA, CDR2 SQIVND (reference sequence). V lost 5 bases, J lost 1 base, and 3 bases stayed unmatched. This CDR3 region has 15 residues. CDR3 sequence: CASSPGTGGTDTQYF. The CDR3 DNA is TGTGCCAGTAGTCCCGGGACAGGGGGCACAGATACGCAGTATTTT.

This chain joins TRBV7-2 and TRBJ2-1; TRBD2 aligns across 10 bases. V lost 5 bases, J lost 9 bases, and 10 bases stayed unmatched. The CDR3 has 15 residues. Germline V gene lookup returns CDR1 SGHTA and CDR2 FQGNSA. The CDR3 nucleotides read TGTGCCAGCAGCCCCGAGCTAGCGGGAGTGACTGAGCAGTTCTTC. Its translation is CASSPELAGVTEQFF.

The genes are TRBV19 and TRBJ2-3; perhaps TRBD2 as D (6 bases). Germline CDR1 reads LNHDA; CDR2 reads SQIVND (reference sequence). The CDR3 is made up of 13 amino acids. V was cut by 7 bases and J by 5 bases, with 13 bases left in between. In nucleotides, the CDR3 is TGTGCCAGTACTCCGACTAGAGGAGATACGCAGTATTTT. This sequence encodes CASTPTRGDTQYF.

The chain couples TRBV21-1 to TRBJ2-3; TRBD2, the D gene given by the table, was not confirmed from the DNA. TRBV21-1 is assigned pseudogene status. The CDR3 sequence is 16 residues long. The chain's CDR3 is CASSIRTSGTTDTQYF. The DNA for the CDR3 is TGTGCCAGCAGCATCAGGACTAGCGGGACTACAGATACGCAGTATTTT.

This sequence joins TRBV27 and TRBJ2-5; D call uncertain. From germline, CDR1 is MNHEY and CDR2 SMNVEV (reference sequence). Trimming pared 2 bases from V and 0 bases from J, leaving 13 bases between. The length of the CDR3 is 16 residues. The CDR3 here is CASSLNRDHHQETQYF. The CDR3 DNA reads TGTGCCAGCAGTTTAAACAGAGACCATCACCAAGAGACCCAGTACTTC.

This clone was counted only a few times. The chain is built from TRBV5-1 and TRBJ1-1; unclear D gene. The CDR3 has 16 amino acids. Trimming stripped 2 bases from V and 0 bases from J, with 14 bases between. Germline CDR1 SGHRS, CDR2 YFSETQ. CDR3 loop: CASSLNSYSLNTEAFF. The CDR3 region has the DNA TGCGCCAGCAGCTTAAACTCGTACAGCCTGAACACTGAAGCTTTCTTT.

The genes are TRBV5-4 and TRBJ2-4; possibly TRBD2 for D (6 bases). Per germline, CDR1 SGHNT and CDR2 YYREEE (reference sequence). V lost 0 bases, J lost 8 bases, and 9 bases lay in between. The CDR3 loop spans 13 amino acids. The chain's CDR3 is CASSLERADIQYF. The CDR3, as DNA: TGTGCCAGCAGCTTGGAGCGGGCGGACATTCAGTACTTC.

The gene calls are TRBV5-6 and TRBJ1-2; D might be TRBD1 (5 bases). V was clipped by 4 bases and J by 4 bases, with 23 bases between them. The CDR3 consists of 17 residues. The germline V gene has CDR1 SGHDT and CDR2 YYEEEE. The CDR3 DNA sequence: TGTGCCAGCAGCCGAACGCTGGGGACGGGAGAAGGCTATGGCTACACCTTC. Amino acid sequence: CASSRTLGTGEGYGYTF. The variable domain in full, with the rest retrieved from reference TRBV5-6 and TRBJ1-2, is DAGVTQSPTHLIKTRGQQVTLRCSPKSGHDTVSWYQQALGQGPQFIFQYYEEEERQRGNFPDRFSGHQFPNYSSELNVNALLLGDSALYLCASSRTLGTGEGYGYTFGSGTRLTVV.

The CDR3 protein is CASSQVGLTAPNYGYTF. DNA of the CDR3: TGCGCCAGCAGCCAAGTAGGATTGACAGCCCCTAACTATGGCTACACCTTC. The chain couples TRBV4-1 to TRBJ1-2; D might be TRBD1 (5 bases). The CDR3 has 17 residues. The V end lost 1 base, the J end lost 0 bases, and 15 bases lay between the germline ends. Germline-derived CDR1 and CDR2 are MGHRA and YSYEKL.